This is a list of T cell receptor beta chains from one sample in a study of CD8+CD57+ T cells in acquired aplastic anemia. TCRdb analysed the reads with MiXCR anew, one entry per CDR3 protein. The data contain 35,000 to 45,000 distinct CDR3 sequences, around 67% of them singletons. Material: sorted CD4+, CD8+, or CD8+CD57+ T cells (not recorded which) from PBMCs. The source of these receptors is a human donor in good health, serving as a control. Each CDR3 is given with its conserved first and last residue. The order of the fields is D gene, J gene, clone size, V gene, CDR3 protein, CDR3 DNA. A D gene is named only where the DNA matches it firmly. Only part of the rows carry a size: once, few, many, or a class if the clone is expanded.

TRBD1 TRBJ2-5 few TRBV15 CATSRAGQGETQYF TGTGCCACCAGCAGAGCGGGACAGGGAGAGACCCAGTACTTC
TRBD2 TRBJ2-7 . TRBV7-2 CASSRRTSGGNEQYF TGTGCCAGCAGCCGACGGACTAGCGGGGGAAACGAGCAGTACTTC
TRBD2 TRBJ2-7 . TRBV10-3 CAISVGTIYEQYF TGTGCCATCAGTGTGGGGACTATCTACGAGCAGTACTTC
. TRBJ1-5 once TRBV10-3 CAISPGVSNQPQHF TGTGCCATCAGTCCAGGGGTGAGCAATCAGCCCCAGCATTTT
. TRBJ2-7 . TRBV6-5 CASSYHGDEQYF TGTGCCAGCAGTTACCACGGCGACGAGCAGTACTTC
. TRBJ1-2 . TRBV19 CASSPGLAVLGYTF TGTGCCAGTAGCCCGGGACTAGCGGTACTTGGCTACACCTTC
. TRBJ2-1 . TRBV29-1 CSVDLTSNRVQFF TGCAGCGTTGATCTTACTAGTAATCGGGTGCAGTTCTTC
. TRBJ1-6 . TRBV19 CASMGTHNAYNSPLHF TGTGCCAGTATGGGTACTCACAACGCCTATAATTCACCCCTCCACTTT
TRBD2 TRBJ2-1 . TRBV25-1 CASSRPLGGANEQFF TGTGCCAGCAGTCGCCCCCTCGGGGGGGCAAATGAGCAGTTCTTC
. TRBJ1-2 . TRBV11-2 CASSLDSSGYTF TGTGCCAGCAGCTTAGACTCTTCGGGCTACACCTTC
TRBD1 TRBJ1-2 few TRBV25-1 CASSAGQESGYTF TGTGCCAGCAGTGCGGGACAGGAAAGTGGCTACACCTTC
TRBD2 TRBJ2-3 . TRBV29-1 CSVDTSGGGDTDTQYF TGCAGCGTTGACACTAGCGGGGGGGGCGACACAGATACGCAGTATTTT
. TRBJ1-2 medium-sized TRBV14 CASSQYAGYGYTF TGTGCCAGCAGCCAATATGCAGGCTATGGCTACACCTTC
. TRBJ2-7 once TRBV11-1 CASQRITGMEQYF TGTGCCAGCCAGAGGATAACGGGAATGGAGCAGTACTTC